These 9 T cell receptor beta chains originate from one sample sequenced in a study of cytomegalovirus exposure and HLA in healthy donors. Primers: 60 Vbeta forward and 13 Jbeta reverse. Profiling relied on immunoSEQ multiplex PCR, and the TCRdb table lists in-frame clones only, not all of them. Of over 110,000 clones listed, 70% to 85% are singletons. Sequencing was performed on PBMCs. All receptors come from a woman aged 60 to 75 in good health and CMV-seropositive.

The chain links TRBV29-1 to TRBJ1-1; the match to TRBD1 covers 8 bases. This CDR3 has 15 amino acids. Germline lookup yields CDR1 SQVTM and CDR2 ANQGSEA. Unmatched junction bases numbered 4, after V lost 1 base and J lost 0 bases. This CDR3 reads CSVEGGDRMNTEAFF. CDR3 nucleotides: TGCAGCGTTGAAGGAGGGGACAGGATGAACACTGAAGCTTTCTTT.

Here the CDR3 DNA reads TGCAGCGTTGCTGGGCAGGGGGCAGGTGAGCAGTTCTTC. This sequence encodes CSVAGQGAGEQFF. The V call is TRBV29-1, the J call TRBJ2-1, with 8 bases aligning to TRBD1. The CDR3 is 13 amino acids. Germline trimming cut 4 bases from V and 9 bases from J; bases unmatched to any gene: 8. Germline V lookup: CDR1 SQVTM, CDR2 ANQGSEA.

This clone was found once. Germline is not matched at one junction end, which may reflect a read error. Other DNA sequences in this sample translate to the same CDR3. The rearrangement links TRBV7-8 to TRBJ2-7; 10 bases fit TRBD2. The germline V gene has CDR1 SGHVS and CDR2 FQNEAQ. The CDR3 spans 14 residues. The CDR3 DNA reads TGTGCCAGCAGTTTAGCGGGAGGATCCTACGAGCAGTACTTC. Amino acid sequence: CASSLAGGSYEQYF.

V is TRBV7-9 and J is TRBJ1-2, with a weak D call TRBD1 (6 bases). CDR1 and CDR2 from the germline V gene are SEHNR and FQNEAQ (reference sequence). Trimming shortened V by 4 bases and J by 7 bases, and 22 bases separated the two germline ends. The CDR3 runs to 16 residues. The CDR3 spells CASSSLRAGVVGGYTF. CDR3 in DNA: TGTGCCAGCAGCTCGTTACGGGCAGGGGTCGTTGGTGGCTACACCTTC.

V usage is TRBV2 and J usage is TRBJ2-5; D gene unclear. Trimming stripped 3 bases from V and 11 bases from J, with 10 bases between. CDR3 length: 11 amino acids. Germline loops: CDR1 SNHLY, CDR2 FYNNEI. CDR3 DNA sequence: TGTGCCAGCAGTGATGTTTTAGAGCAGTACTTC. It is translated as CASSDVLEQYF.

The chain employs TRBV4-3 and TRBJ2-3; 9 bases are shared with TRBD2. The CDR3 spans 17 residues. V trimming: 4 bases; J trimming: 2 bases; junction bases outside the gene matches: 10. Germline V gene lookup returns CDR1 LGHNA and CDR2 YSLEER. Here the CDR3 reads CASSLFLAGTNTDTQYF. The CDR3 nucleotides read TGCGCCAGCAGCCTGTTTCTAGCGGGAACTAACACAGATACGCAGTATTTT.

This sequence joins TRBV4-2 and TRBJ2-1, with TRBD2 matching over 7 bases. The V gene end was trimmed by 1 base and the J gene end by 7 bases; junction bases not matched to a gene: 10. Germline CDR1 is LGHNA and CDR2 is YNFKEQ. The CDR3 has 16 residues. CDR3 DNA: TGTGCCAGCAGCCAAGTGTTTAGCGGGTCGGGGAATGAGCAGTTCTTC. Amino acids: CASSQVFSGSGNEQFF.

The chain carries TRBV6-5 and TRBJ2-7, with 10 bases fitting TRBD1. Germline V CDR1 and CDR2: MNHEY, SVGAGI. Trimming at V came to 5 bases and at J to 6 bases, leaving 4 bases not matched to a gene. This CDR3 is 13 amino acids long. Written as DNA, the CDR3 is TGTGCCAGCAGTCGGACAGGGGGGGGCGAGCAGTACTTC. Translation gives CASSRTGGGEQYF.

This chain links TRBV19 with TRBJ2-1; a weak D match, TRBD2 (6 bases). Germline CDR1 is LNHDA and CDR2 is SQIVND (reference sequence). The CDR3 loop spans 14 amino acids. The V end was cut by 1 base, the J end by 6 bases, with 10 bases between. CDR3 nucleotides: TGTGCCAGTAGTATAGCCGGGAGACGCAATGAGCAGTTCTTC. Its translation: CASSIAGRRNEQFF. The full variable domain, with the rest looked up from reference TRBV19 and TRBJ2-1, is DGGITQSPKYLFRKEGQNVTLSCEQNLNHDAMYWYRQDPGQGLRLIYYSQIVNDFQKGDIAEGYSVSREKKESFPLTVTSAQKNPTAFYLCASSIAGRRNEQFFGPGTRLTVL.